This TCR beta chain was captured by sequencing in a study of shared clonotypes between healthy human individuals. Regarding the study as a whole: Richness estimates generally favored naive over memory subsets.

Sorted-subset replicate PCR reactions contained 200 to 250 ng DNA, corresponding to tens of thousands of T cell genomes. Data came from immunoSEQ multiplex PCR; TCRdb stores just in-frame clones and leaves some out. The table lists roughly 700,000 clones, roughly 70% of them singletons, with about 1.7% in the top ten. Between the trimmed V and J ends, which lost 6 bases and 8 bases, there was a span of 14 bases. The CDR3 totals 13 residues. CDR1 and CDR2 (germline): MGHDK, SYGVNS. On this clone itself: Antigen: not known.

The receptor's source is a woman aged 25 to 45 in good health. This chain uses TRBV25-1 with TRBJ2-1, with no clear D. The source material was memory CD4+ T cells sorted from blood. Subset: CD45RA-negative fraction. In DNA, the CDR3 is TGTGCCAGCAGGAGAGAATGGTTCCATGAGCAGTTCTTC. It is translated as CASRREWFHEQFF.